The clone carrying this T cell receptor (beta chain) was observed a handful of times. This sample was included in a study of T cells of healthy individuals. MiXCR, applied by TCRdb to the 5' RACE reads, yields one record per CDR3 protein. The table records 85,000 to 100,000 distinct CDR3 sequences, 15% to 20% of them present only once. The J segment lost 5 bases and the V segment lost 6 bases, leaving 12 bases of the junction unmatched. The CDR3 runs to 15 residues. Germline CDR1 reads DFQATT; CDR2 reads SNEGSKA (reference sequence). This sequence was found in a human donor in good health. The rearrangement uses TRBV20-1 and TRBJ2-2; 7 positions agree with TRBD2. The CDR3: CSARIRGVQTGELFF. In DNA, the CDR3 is TGCAGTGCCCGTATTCGGGGGGTACAAACCGGGGAGCTGTTTTTT.